This TCR beta chain was obtained from a study of blood T cell repertoires in COVID-19. V lost 0 bases and J lost 15; bases outside the gene matches: 10. This CDR3 has 14 residues. Germline V gene sequence: CDR1 SGHRS, CDR2 YFSETQ. Sequencing was performed with immunoSEQ multiplex PCR; in TCRdb, only in-frame clones are kept and a portion is missing. Of some 150,000 clones in the sample, approximately 85% were seen once. The rearrangement joins TRBV5-1 to TRBJ2-1, with 9 bases that match TRBD2. The sample comprised peripheral blood. This receptor was taken from a man aged 55 to 69 who had recovered from COVID-19. The CDR3 bases are TGCGCCAGCAGCTTGGAGCTAGCGGGGAGACGGCGGTTCTTC. Translating it yields CASSLELAGRRRFF.